The source of this T cell receptor (beta chain) is a study of beta chain features in type 1 diabetes. Overall study findings and caveats: Researchers report that Type 1 diabetes patients had moderately but significantly shorter TCRB CDR3s across all four CD4+ subsets.

A word on this clone: Its antigen is undetermined.

Isolated RNA was reverse transcribed in full, so expressed TCRB transcripts were sequenced. The assay was immunoSEQ multiplex PCR, and TCRdb's table has in-frame clones only and misses some. The repertoire has some 350,000 clones, 9.5% to 10% of them found once; the top ten carry about 0.6%. Per germline, CDR1 SGHTA and CDR2 FQGNSA. The CDR3 is made up of 14 amino acids. Trimming pared 5 bases from V and 2 bases from J, leaving 12 bases between. This sequence was found in a man aged 25 to 40 with type 1 diabetes. The sequenced sample consisted of central memory CD4+ T cells from blood. The chain is built from TRBV7-2 and TRBJ2-5; tentative D call: TRBD1 (6 bases). The chain's CDR3 is CASSLQTGQETQYF. The CDR3 nucleotides are TGTGCCAGCAGCCTGCAGACAGGACAAGAGACCCAGTACTTC.